A selection of T cell receptor beta chains follows, all from one sample in a study of a mutant IDH1 vaccine in newly diagnosed glioma. No antigen has been identified for these receptors. Repertoires were generated with immunoSEQ multiplex PCR, while TCRdb's copy carries only in-frame clones and drops some. The sample lists approximately 27,000 clones; 89% were seen once. The starting material was PBMCs, obtained from a glioma patient whose treatment included an IDH1 peptide vaccine. These receptors all come from a man younger than 35 with glioma. The CDR3 runs from the conserved cysteine through the conserved F or W. D genes are given only for firm matches. Clone size is given for some rows only: seen once, a few or many times, or a class if the clone is expanded.

abundance,j_gene,d_gene,v_gene,CDR3nt,CDR3aa
-,TRBJ1-2,-,TRBV10-3,TGTGCCATCAGTGGGGGGCCGGATGGCTACACCTTC,CAISGGPDGYTF
-,TRBJ2-5,-,TRBV19,TGTGCCAGTAGTATGGCGGGGCAAGAGACCCAGTACTTC,CASSMAGQETQYF
-,TRBJ1-1,-,TRBV5-8,TGTGCCAGCAGCTTGGGCCAGGGGATAAACACTGAAGCTTTCTTT,CASSLGQGINTEAFF
-,TRBJ2-3,-,TRBV25-1,TGTGCCAGCAGTGAATATTCACTTACAGATACGCAGTATTTT,CASSEYSLTDTQYF
few,TRBJ2-1,TRBD1,TRBV4-1,TGCGCCAGCAGCAAGAATATTGGGGGACAGGTCTCCTACAATGAGCAGTTCTTC,CASSKNIGGQVSYNEQFF
-,TRBJ1-1,-,TRBV2,TGTGCCAGCAATCTCATTGGGAACACTGAAGCTTTCTTT,CASNLIGNTEAFF
-,TRBJ2-7,-,TRBV5-1,TGCGCCAGCAGCTCTCAGGGGGGCGGACACGAGCAGTACTTC,CASSSQGGGHEQYF
-,TRBJ2-7,TRBD2,TRBV4-1,TGCGCCAGCAGCCAAGGGTCGGGCGGGAGGTTCTACGAGCAGTACTTC,CASSQGSGGRFYEQYF
-,TRBJ2-2,-,TRBV30,TGTGCCTGGACCACGGGACCTATCAACACCGGGGAGCTGTTTTTT,CAWTTGPINTGELFF
-,TRBJ2-2,-,TRBV9,TGTGCCAGCAGCGTAGCTCGGTCGGCCACCGGGGAGCTGTTTTTT,CASSVARSATGELFF
-,TRBJ1-2,TRBD1,TRBV19,TGTGCCAGTGGTACAGGGGCTAACTATGGCTACACCTTC,CASGTGANYGYTF
-,TRBJ1-5,-,TRBV19,TGTGCCAGTAGCCCGACCGGGTTGGAGCCCCAGCATTTT,CASSPTGLEPQHF
-,TRBJ1-1,TRBD1,TRBV7-2,TGTGCCAGCAGCTTGGAGACAGGGTTCACTGAAGCTTTCTTT,CASSLETGFTEAFF
-,TRBJ2-3,-,TRBV5-4,TGTGCCAGCAGCTCCCCGACTAGCACAGATACGCAGTATTTT,CASSSPTSTDTQYF
-,TRBJ2-3,-,TRBV7-2,TGTGCCAGCAGCCAGCCATTCAGCGCGCTCACAGATACGCAGTATTTT,CASSQPFSALTDTQYF
-,TRBJ2-7,-,TRBV2,TGTGCCAGCAGTGGGCAGCGGTACTACGAGCAGTACTTC,CASSGQRYYEQYF
-,TRBJ2-6,-,TRBV7-9,TGTGCCAGCAGCTTAGTAAACTCTGGGGCCAACGTCCTGACTTTC,CASSLVNSGANVLTF
-,TRBJ2-7,-,TRBV5-1,TGCGCCAGCAGCCGGGCAGACCTCTACGAGCAGTACTTC,CASSRADLYEQYF
once,TRBJ2-3,TRBD2,TRBV5-4,TGTGCCAGCAGCCGTCGGACTAGCGGGACAGATACGCAGTATTTT,CASSRRTSGTDTQYF
-,TRBJ2-1,TRBD2,TRBV5-6,TGTGCCAGCAGCTTTAGGACTAGCGGGAGGCATGAGCAGTTCTTC,CASSFRTSGRHEQFF
-,TRBJ1-5,-,TRBV6-1,TGTGCCAGCAGTGAAAACGGTAATCAGCCCCAGCATTTT,CASSENGNQPQHF
once,TRBJ2-3,-,TRBV6-1,TGTGCCAGCAGTGACCCCAGGGGATCAGATACGCAGTATTTT,CASSDPRGSDTQYF